These T cell receptor beta chains were read from a single sample in a study of human T cells and chemical hapten exposure. TCRdb reprocessed the RACE reads with MiXCR, giving one entry per CDR3 protein. The sample includes approximately 97,000 distinct CDR3 sequences, about 8.7% of them seen just once. The sample taken for sequencing was whole blood. These receptors were obtained from a female donor in good health. Some clones in this sample may be carry-over from other donors' samples. Each CDR3 is given with its conserved first and last residue. The D gene is left open where the match is weak. Size tells how often a clone was seen (once, few, many) or the class of an expanded clone, and some rows leave it out.

clone size	V gene	D gene	J gene	CDR3 DNA	CDR3 protein
many	TRBV12-3/TRBV12-4	NA	TRBJ2-3	TGTGCCAGCAGTTTAGCCGTTACGCAGTATTTT	CASSLAVTQYF
NA	TRBV20-1	NA	TRBJ2-3	TGCAGTGCTAGAGCTCCTCGGGGCGCCGTCGACCCTAACGCGGCAGATACGCAGTATTTT	CSARAPRGAVDPNAADTQYF
many	TRBV27	NA	TRBJ1-2	TGTGCCAGCATTATTTACGTCCGCCCGGTCTATGGCTACACCTTC	CASIIYVRPVYGYTF
NA	TRBV12-3/TRBV12-4	TRBD1	TRBJ1-4	TGTGCCAGCAGCCTCTCCGGGACAGGGGTTGAAAAACTGTTTTTT	CASSLSGTGVEKLFF
few	TRBV25-1	TRBD2	TRBJ2-4	TGTGCCAGCAGTGAATACCAATACGGGAGGGGGGACATTCAGTACTTC	CASSEYQYGRGDIQYF
NA	TRBV28	NA	TRBJ2-3	TGTGCCAGCAGTCGTCTAGCACCCTCTAGCACAGATACGCAGTATTTT	CASSRLAPSSTDTQYF
NA	TRBV27	NA	TRBJ2-1	TGTGCCAGCTTAGGAAGGGGCAATGAGCAGTTCTTC	CASLGRGNEQFF
few	TRBV7-2	NA	TRBJ2-1	TGTGCCAGCAGCTTAGACGGGCTCACAAATGAGCAGTTCTTC	CASSLDGLTNEQFF
few	TRBV27	TRBD1	TRBJ2-3	TGTGCCAGCAGTTCAGGGGGCGGATTAGATACGCAGTATTTT	CASSSGGGLDTQYF
many	TRBV7-2	NA	TRBJ2-3	TGTGCCAGCAGCTTAGGGGAGTGGCTGGGCACAGATACGCAGTATTTT	CASSLGEWLGTDTQYF
few	TRBV2	TRBD1	TRBJ2-1	TGTGCCAGCAGTGGGATCCAAGGGGGCGCGGGTAATGAGCAGTTCTTC	CASSGIQGGAGNEQFF
few	TRBV2	NA	TRBJ2-3	TGTGCCAGCCATGGTACAGATACGCAGTATTTT	CASHGTDTQYF
few	TRBV5-4	TRBD1	TRBJ2-1	TGTGCCAGCAGCTTGGGAAACAGGGGCGCCGGGAATGAGCAGTTCTTC	CASSLGNRGAGNEQFF
few	TRBV10-3	NA	TRBJ2-6	TGTGCCATCAAGGAAGCGGACGGGGCCAACGTCCTGACTTTC	CAIKEADGANVLTF
few	TRBV24-1	TRBD1	TRBJ2-2	TGTGCCACCAGTGATTTTTCGACTGGGACAGGGGGTAAGAACACCGGGGAGCTGTTTTTT	CATSDFSTGTGGKNTGELFF
many	TRBV27	NA	TRBJ2-5	TGTGCCAGCAGTTCTCTCCAAGAGACCCAGTACTTC	CASSSLQETQYF
NA	TRBV28	TRBD1	TRBJ1-1	TGTGCCAGCAGCGATGGACAGGGGGCTAATGAAGCTTTCTTT	CASSDGQGANEAFF
NA	TRBV6-2/TRBV6-3	NA	TRBJ2-7	TGTGCCTCCACGGAATTGCCTTTCTACGAGCAGTACTTC	CASTELPFYEQYF
many	TRBV2	TRBD1	TRBJ1-1	TGTGCCAGCAGTGAAGGACAGGGGAAGGTTGAAGCTTTCTTT	CASSEGQGKVEAFF
few	TRBV19	NA	TRBJ1-5	TGTGCCAGTAGTAGTGCCACAGTTTATAGCAATCAGCCCCAGCATTTT	CASSSATVYSNQPQHF
NA	TRBV5-5	NA	TRBJ2-5	TGTGCCAGCAGCTTGGGACCATTCCAAGAGACCCAGTACTTC	CASSLGPFQETQYF
few	TRBV7-2	NA	TRBJ1-6	TGTGCCAGCAGCTTAGGGGTTAGTTCCTATAATTCACCCCTCCACTTT	CASSLGVSSYNSPLHF
NA	TRBV30	TRBD1	TRBJ2-1	TGTGCCAGATGGAAGGGGACAGGGGGCAAGAATGAGCAGTTCTTC	CARWKGTGGKNEQFF
few	TRBV7-9	TRBD1	TRBJ1-1	TGTGCCAGCAGCCCAACCGGGACAGCGGAGGACACTGAAGCTTTCTTT	CASSPTGTAEDTEAFF
many	TRBV6-6	NA	TRBJ2-7	TGTGCCAGCAGACGTGACAGTACCTACGAGCAGTACTTC	CASRRDSTYEQYF
NA	TRBV20-1	TRBD1	TRBJ2-6	TGCAGTGCTAGGGTGGGGGACAGGGCTCACTCTGGGGCCAACGTCCTGACTTTC	CSARVGDRAHSGANVLTF
many	TRBV12-3/TRBV12-4	TRBD1	TRBJ1-2	TGTGCCAGCAGTCCGGGGGGACAGGGACCTTATGGCTACACCTTC	CASSPGGQGPYGYTF
NA	TRBV29-1	TRBD2	TRBJ2-1	TGCAGCGTTGAAGGGACTAGCGAGTTCAATGAGCAGTTCTTC	CSVEGTSEFNEQFF
many	TRBV6-1	NA	TRBJ2-3	TGTGCCAGCAGCCAGACAGATACGCAGTATTTT	CASSQTDTQYF
many	TRBV20-1	NA	TRBJ1-1	TGCAGTGCTATCCCGGGACTCCTGGGGAACACTGAAGCTTTCTTT	CSAIPGLLGNTEAFF
many	TRBV29-1	NA	TRBJ1-2	TGCAGCGTTGACAGGATGAACTATGGCTACACCTTC	CSVDRMNYGYTF
NA	TRBV28	TRBD2	TRBJ2-1	TGTGCCAGCAGTTTCGCGGGGGGAGGGGGTGAGCAGTTCTTC	CASSFAGGGGEQFF
NA	TRBV5-4	NA	TRBJ1-1	TGTGCCAGCAGCTTGGCGGCAGGGGACACTGAAGCTTTCTTT	CASSLAAGDTEAFF
NA	TRBV27	TRBD1	TRBJ1-1	TGTGCCAGCAGTTTATTTGGGACAGAGAACACTGAAGCTTTCTTT	CASSLFGTENTEAFF
many	TRBV19	NA	TRBJ1-2	TGTGCCAGTATCGGAGACTATGGCTACACCTTC	CASIGDYGYTF
many	TRBV7-8	NA	TRBJ2-7	TGTGCCAGCAGTCGACCGGGGGTCAACGAGCAGTACTTC	CASSRPGVNEQYF
NA	TRBV3-1	NA	TRBJ2-7	TGTGCCAGCAGCCAAGATCCGCACGAGCAGTACTTC	CASSQDPHEQYF
NA	TRBV5-1	TRBD1	TRBJ2-7	TGCGCCAGCAGCTTGGGGCCGGGACAGTCCTACGAGCAGTACTTC	CASSLGPGQSYEQYF
many	TRBV20-1	TRBD2	TRBJ2-7	TGCAGTGCTAGTTCCGGGACTAGCGAATACGAGCAGTACTTC	CSASSGTSEYEQYF
few	TRBV20-1	TRBD2	TRBJ2-7	TGCAGTGCCGGGAATGGGACTAGCGCCTACGAGCAGTACTTC	CSAGNGTSAYEQYF
few	TRBV4-1	NA	TRBJ1-1	TGCGCCAGCAGCCAAGAACTTAGGCAGACCTTGAACACTGAAGCTTTCTTT	CASSQELRQTLNTEAFF
few	TRBV20-1	NA	TRBJ1-3	TGCAGTGCTAGGAAGGGGAGAGGAAACACCATATATTTT	CSARKGRGNTIYF
few	TRBV2	TRBD2	TRBJ2-2	TGTGCCAGCATGAGGACTAGCGGGAGAACCGGGGAGCTGTTTTTT	CASMRTSGRTGELFF
NA	TRBV7-2	TRBD1	TRBJ2-7	TGTGCCAGCTCAGAGGACAGGGTTTTCGAGCAGTACTTC	CASSEDRVFEQYF
NA	TRBV29-1	TRBD2	TRBJ2-1	TGCAGCGTTGAAGATCCGGAGCGGAGCGGGAGGTACAATGAGCAGTTCTTC	CSVEDPERSGRYNEQFF
few	TRBV2	NA	TRBJ1-4	TGTGCCAGCAGTGATATTACAAGTAAGGCTGAAAAACTGTTTTTT	CASSDITSKAEKLFF
NA	TRBV12-3/TRBV12-4	NA	TRBJ1-2	TGTGCCAGCAGCCCAGGGGAAGGCTACACCTTC	CASSPGEGYTF
many	TRBV6-1	NA	TRBJ1-6	TGTGCCAGCAATCGCGACCCAGAAGGGAATTCACCCCTCCACTTT	CASNRDPEGNSPLHF
many	TRBV29-1	NA	TRBJ2-1	TGCAGCGTTGGTCGGGGGAGCGGGAATGAGCAGTTCTTC	CSVGRGSGNEQFF
NA	TRBV5-1	NA	TRBJ2-3	TGCGTCAGCAGCCCAGACCGAGCGGCAGATACGCAGTATTTT	CVSSPDRAADTQYF
few	TRBV5-1	NA	TRBJ2-7	TGCGCCAGCAGGGGAATTGCAGCTACCTACGAGCAGTACTTC	CASRGIAATYEQYF
many	TRBV30	NA	TRBJ1-2	TGTGCCTGGAGTGTAGACCTTGGCTACACCTTC	CAWSVDLGYTF
NA	TRBV5-5	NA	TRBJ1-4	TGTGTCAGCAGCCAGTACGGTGAAAAACTGTTTTTT	CVSSQYGEKLFF
many	TRBV7-9	NA	TRBJ2-5	TGTGCCAGCAGCTTAGATGTGGGTCAATGGAAGACCCAGTACTTC	CASSLDVGQWKTQYF
many	TRBV29-1	NA	TRBJ1-3	TGCAGCGTTGCAACAGGCAACTCTGGAAACACCATATATTTT	CSVATGNSGNTIYF
NA	TRBV7-2	NA	TRBJ2-1	TGTGCCAGCAGCTCCCCCAGGCTGCAGGAGCAGTTCTTC	CASSSPRLQEQFF
NA	TRBV13	TRBD2	TRBJ2-1	TGTGCCAGCAGCTTAGGGGGAGGGGTCGCCTACCACAATGAGCAGTTCTTC	CASSLGGGVAYHNEQFF